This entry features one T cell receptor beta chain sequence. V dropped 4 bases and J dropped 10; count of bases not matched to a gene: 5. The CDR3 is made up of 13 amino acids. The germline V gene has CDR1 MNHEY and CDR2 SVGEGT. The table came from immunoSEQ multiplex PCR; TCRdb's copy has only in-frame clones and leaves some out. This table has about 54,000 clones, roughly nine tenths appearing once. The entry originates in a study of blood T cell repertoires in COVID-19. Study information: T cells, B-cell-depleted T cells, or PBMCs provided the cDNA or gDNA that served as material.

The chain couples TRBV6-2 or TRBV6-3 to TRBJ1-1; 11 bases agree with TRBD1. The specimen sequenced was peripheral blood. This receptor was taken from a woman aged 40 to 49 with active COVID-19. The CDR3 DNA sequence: TGTGCCAGCAGTTTCCTTGGACAGGGGGCAGCTTTCTTT. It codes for CASSFLGQGAAFF.